The rows below give T cell receptor beta chains drawn from one sample of a study of T-cell reconstitution after alpha-beta-depleted transplantation in children. TCRdb reprocessed the PCR reads via MiXCR and lists one record per CDR3 protein. The sample has just over 950,000 distinct CDR3 sequences; about 29% are singletons. The material was PBMCs, mostly from graft donor cells, obtained 360 days after TCRalphabeta/CD19-depleted stem cell transplant. These TCRs come from a boy in the first two years of life who had a stem cell transplant for SCID, so the T cells may come from the graft donor. The CDR3 runs from the conserved cysteine through the conserved F or W. D genes are given only for firm matches. The size of a clone is reported for some rows only, either as once, few or many, or as a class for expanded clones.

12 | NA | NA | TRBJ2-3 | TRBV12-5 | CASGFYTDTQYF | TGTGCTAGTGGTTTTTACACAGATACGCAGTATTTT
15 | TRBD1 | few | TRBJ2-2 | TRBV3-1 | CASSQRQGITGELFF | TGTGCCAGCAGTCAGAGACAGGGTATCACCGGGGAGCTGTTTTTT
14 | TRBD1 | few | TRBJ1-6 | TRBV12-3/TRBV12-4 | CASSPGQGHSPLHF | TGTGCCAGCAGTCCGGGACAGGGCCATTCACCCCTCCACTTT
15 | TRBD2 | few | TRBJ2-5 | TRBV18 | CASSPEGLAVETQYF | TGTGCCAGCTCCCCGGAGGGACTAGCGGTGGAGACCCAGTACTTC
14 | TRBD1 | once | TRBJ1-6 | TRBV27 | CASSWTGANSPLHF | TGTGCCAGCAGCTGGACAGGGGCTAATTCACCCCTCCACTTT
15 | TRBD1 | few | TRBJ2-5 | TRBV28 | CASSSRTGIVETQYF | TGTGCCAGCAGTTCCCGGACAGGGATTGTTGAGACCCAGTACTTC
14 | NA | NA | TRBJ2-1 | TRBV7-8 | CASSSEGRVGEQFF | TGTGCCAGCAGCTCCGAGGGCAGGGTCGGGGAGCAGTTCTTC
15 | NA | NA | TRBJ2-3 | TRBV7-2 | CASSLATGYTDTQYF | TGTGCCAGCAGCTTAGCGACAGGATACACAGATACGCAGTATTTT
13 | NA | few | TRBJ1-1 | TRBV20-1 | CSAAGTVNTEAFF | TGCAGTGCAGCCGGGACGGTGAACACTGAAGCTTTCTTT
16 | NA | NA | TRBJ2-3 | TRBV18 | CASSPRGNIGTDTQYF | TGTGCCAGCTCACCGAGAGGTAACATAGGCACAGATACGCAGTATTTT
12 | NA | many | TRBJ2-7 | TRBV19 | CASSAGVFEQYF | TGTGCCAGTAGTGCGGGTGTGTTCGAGCAGTACTTC
15 | NA | few | TRBJ2-7 | TRBV5-1 | CASSLQAVPSYEQYF | TGCGCCAGCAGCTTGCAGGCCGTTCCATCCTACGAGCAGTACTTC
12 | TRBD2 | NA | TRBJ2-5 | TRBV12-3/TRBV12-4 | CASGLGGETQYF | TGTGCCAGCGGGTTGGGGGGGGAGACCCAGTACTTC
12 | NA | few | TRBJ2-7 | TRBV2 | CATRQVTYEQYF | TGTGCCACCCGACAAGTGACCTACGAGCAGTACTTC
15 | NA | few | TRBJ2-1 | TRBV9 | CASSDRDGDYNEQFF | TGTGCCAGCAGCGATAGGGACGGAGACTACAATGAGCAGTTCTTC
15 | NA | NA | TRBJ1-5 | TRBV5-1 | CASSFGGYSNQPQHF | TGCGCCAGCAGCTTCGGGGGCTATAGCAATCAGCCCCAGCATTTT
16 | TRBD2 | few | TRBJ2-7 | TRBV29-1 | CSVELVAGGPDYEQYF | TGCAGCGTTGAGTTGGTAGCGGGGGGACCTGACTACGAGCAGTACTTC